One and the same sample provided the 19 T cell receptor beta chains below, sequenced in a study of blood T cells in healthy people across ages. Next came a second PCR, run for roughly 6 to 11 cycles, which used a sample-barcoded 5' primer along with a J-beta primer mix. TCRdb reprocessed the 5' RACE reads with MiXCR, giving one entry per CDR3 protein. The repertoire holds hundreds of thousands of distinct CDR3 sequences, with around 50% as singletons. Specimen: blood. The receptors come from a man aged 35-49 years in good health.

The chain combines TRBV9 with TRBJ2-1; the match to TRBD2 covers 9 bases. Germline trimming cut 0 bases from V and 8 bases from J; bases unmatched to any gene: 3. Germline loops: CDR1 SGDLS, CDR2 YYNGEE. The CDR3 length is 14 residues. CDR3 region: CASSVDASGDEQFF. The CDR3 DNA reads TGTGCCAGCAGCGTAGATGCTAGCGGGGATGAGCAGTTCTTC.

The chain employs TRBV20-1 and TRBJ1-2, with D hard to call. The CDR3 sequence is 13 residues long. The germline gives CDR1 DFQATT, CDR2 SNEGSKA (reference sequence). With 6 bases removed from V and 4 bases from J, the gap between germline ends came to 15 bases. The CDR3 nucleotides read TGCAGTGCCCGGGCCCACAGAAGCTATGGCTACACCTTC. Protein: CSARAHRSYGYTF.

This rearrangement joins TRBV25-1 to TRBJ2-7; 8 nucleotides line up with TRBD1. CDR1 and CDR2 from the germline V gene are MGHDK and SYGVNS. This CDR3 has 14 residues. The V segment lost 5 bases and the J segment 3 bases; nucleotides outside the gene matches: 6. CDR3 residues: CASSSPGQDYEQYF. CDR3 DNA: TGTGCCAGCAGTTCCCCGGGACAGGACTACGAGCAGTACTTC.

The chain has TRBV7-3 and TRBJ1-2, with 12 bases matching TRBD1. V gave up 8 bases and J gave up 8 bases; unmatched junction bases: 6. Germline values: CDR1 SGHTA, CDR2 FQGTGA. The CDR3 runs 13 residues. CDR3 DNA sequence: TGTGCCAGCCGGGGACAGGGGGCACTCGGCTACACCTTC. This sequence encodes CASRGQGALGYTF.

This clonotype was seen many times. CDR3 sequence (DNA): TGTGCCAGCGGACGTTGGGGGCAGCTGGGGCAGTTCTTC. Residues: CASGRWGQLGQFF. The chain combines TRBV25-1 with TRBJ2-1; possibly TRBD1 for D (6 bases). The CDR3 length is 13 residues. Trimming took off 8 bases at V and 12 bases at J, with 20 bases between the two ends. The germline gives CDR1 MGHDK, CDR2 SYGVNS. Supplemented by reference TRBV25-1 and TRBJ2-1, the full variable domain reads EADIYQTPRYLVIGTGKKITLECSQTMGHDKMYWYQQDPGMELHLIHYSYGVNSTEKGDLSSESTVSRIRTEHFPLTLESARPSHTSQYLCASGRWGQLGQFFGPGTRLTVL.

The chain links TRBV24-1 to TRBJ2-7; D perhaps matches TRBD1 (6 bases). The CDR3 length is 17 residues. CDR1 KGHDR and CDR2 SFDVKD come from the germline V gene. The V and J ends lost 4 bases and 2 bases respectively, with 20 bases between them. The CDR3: CATSEGDTTTRAYEQYF. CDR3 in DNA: TGTGCCACCAGTGAGGGGGACACTACAACAAGGGCCTACGAGCAGTACTTC.

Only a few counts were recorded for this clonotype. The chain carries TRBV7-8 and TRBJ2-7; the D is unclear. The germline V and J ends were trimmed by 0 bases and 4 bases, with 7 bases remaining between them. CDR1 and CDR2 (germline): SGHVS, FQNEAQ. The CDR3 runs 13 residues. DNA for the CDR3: TGTGCCAGCAGCTTAGCAGTGCATTACGAGCAGTACTTC. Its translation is CASSLAVHYEQYF.

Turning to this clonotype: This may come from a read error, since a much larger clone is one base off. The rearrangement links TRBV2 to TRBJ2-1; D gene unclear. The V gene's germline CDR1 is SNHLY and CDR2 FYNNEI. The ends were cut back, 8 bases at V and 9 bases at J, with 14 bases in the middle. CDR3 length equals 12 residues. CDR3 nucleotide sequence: TGTGCCAGCGAGTCCGGAAACGGTGAGCAGTTCTTC. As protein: CASESGNGEQFF.

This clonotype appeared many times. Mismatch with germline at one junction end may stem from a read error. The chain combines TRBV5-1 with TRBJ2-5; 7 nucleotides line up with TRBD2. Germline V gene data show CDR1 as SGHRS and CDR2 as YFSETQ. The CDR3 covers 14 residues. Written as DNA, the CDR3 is TGTGCCAGCAGTTTTTCCGGGGGGCAAGAGACCCAGTACTTC. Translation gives CASSFSGGQETQYF.

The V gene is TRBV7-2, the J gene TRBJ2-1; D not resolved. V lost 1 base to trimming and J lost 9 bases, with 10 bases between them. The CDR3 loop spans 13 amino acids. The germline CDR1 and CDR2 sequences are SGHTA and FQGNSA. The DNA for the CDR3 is TGTGCCAGCAGCTTAGAATTCGGCCGTGAGCAGTTCTTC. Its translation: CASSLEFGREQFF.

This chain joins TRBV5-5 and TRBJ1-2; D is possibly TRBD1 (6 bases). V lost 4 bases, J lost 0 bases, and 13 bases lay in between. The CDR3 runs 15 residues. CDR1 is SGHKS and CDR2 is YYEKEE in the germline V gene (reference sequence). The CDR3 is CASSPRTAANYGYTF. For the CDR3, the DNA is TGTGCCAGCAGCCCCAGGACAGCGGCTAACTATGGCTACACCTTC.

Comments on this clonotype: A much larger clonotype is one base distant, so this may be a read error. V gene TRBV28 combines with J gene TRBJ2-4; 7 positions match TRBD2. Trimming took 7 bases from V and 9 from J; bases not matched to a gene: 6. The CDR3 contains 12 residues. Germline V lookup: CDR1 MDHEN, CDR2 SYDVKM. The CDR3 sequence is CASNPGGCIQYF. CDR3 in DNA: TGTGCCAGCAATCCCGGGGGGTGCATTCAGTACTTC.

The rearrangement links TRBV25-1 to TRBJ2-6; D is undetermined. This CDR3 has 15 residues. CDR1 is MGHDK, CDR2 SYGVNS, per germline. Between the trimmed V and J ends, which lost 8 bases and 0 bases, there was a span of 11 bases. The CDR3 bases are TGTGCCAGCCAACCTAGGGTCTCTGGGGCCAACGTCCTGACTTTC. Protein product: CASQPRVSGANVLTF.

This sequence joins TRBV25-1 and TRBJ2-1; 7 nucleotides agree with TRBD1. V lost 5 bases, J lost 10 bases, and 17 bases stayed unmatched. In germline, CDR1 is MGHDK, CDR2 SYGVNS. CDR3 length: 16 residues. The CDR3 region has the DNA TGTGCCAGCAGTCCTACTACCGGGACAGTCTCCTACGAGCAGTTCTTC. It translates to CASSPTTGTVSYEQFF.

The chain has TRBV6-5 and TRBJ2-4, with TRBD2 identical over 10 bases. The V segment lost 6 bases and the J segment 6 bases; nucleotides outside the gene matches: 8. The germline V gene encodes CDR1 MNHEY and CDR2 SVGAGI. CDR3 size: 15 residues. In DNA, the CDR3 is TGTGCCAGCAGCCTAAGCGGGGGGGCAGGAAACATTCAGTACTTC. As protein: CASSLSGGAGNIQYF.

As DNA, the CDR3 is TGTGCCAGCAGCTTAGCGGCAGTACAAGAGACCCAGTACTTC. Protein product: CASSLAAVQETQYF. This chain connects TRBV7-7 to TRBJ2-5, with D unresolved. The CDR3 sequence is 14 residues long. V dropped 0 bases and J dropped 2 bases, with 7 bases sitting between them. Germline V gene sequence: CDR1 SSHAT, CDR2 FNYEAQ (reference sequence). The whole variable domain, remainder taken from reference TRBV7-7 and TRBJ2-5, is GAGVSQSPRYKVTKRGQDVTLRCDPISSHATLYWYQQALGQGPEFLTYFNYEAQPDKSGLPSDRFSAERPEGSISTLTIQRTEQRDSAMYRCASSLAAVQETQYFGPGTRLLVL.

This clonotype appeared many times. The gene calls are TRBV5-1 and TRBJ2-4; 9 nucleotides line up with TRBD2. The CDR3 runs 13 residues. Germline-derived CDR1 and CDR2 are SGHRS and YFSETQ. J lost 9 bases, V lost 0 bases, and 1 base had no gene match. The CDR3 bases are TGCGCCAGCAGCTTGGGACTAGCGGCCATTCAGTACTTC. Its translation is CASSLGLAAIQYF.

The CDR3, as DNA: TGCAGTGCTAGAGCCCTAGACAGGAACAATGAGCAGTTCTTC. The encoded protein is CSARALDRNNEQFF. V is TRBV20-1 and J is TRBJ2-1; weak D call: TRBD1 (6 bases). Trimming took off 1 base at V and 5 bases at J, with 12 bases between the two ends. The CDR3 is 14 amino acids. Per germline, CDR1 DFQATT and CDR2 SNEGSKA (reference sequence).

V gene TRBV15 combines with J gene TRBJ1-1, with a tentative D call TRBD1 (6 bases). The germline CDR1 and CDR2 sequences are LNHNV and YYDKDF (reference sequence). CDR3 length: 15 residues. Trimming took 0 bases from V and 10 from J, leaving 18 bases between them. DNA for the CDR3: TGTGCCACCAGCAGAGATCGGGACACCCCACGGGGAGCTTTCTTT. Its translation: CATSRDRDTPRGAFF.